This T cell receptor (beta chain) was found in a study of blood T cell repertoires in COVID-19. As handled by the study authors: Estimates of nucleated cell counts were drawn from the amplification of reference gene primers. Sequencing was performed with immunoSEQ multiplex PCR; in TCRdb, only in-frame clones are kept and a portion is missing. That table furnishes V, J and clone size, whereas the DNA furnished D and trimming. The sample lists 270,000 or so clones; roughly 89% were seen once. From germline, CDR1 is SGHNT and CDR2 YYREEE (reference sequence). The V and J ends lost 0 bases and 5 bases respectively, with 17 bases between them. The CDR3 spans 17 residues.

The origin of this receptor is a woman aged 30 to 39 with COVID-19, enrolled during active disease. J is TRBJ2-2 and V is TRBV5-4, with a tentative D call TRBD2 (7 bases). The sample consisted of peripheral blood. Here the CDR3 reads CASSLALGGLRTGELFF. The CDR3 DNA follows: TGTGCCAGCAGCTTGGCCCTCGGGGGGCTCCGTACCGGGGAGCTGTTTTTT. Full variable domain (rest looked up from reference TRBV5-4 and TRBJ2-2): ETGVTQSPTHLIKTRGQQVTLRCSSQSGHNTVSWYQQALGQGPQFIFQYYREEENGRGNFPPRFSGLQFPNYSSELNVNALELDDSALYLCASSLALGGLRTGELFFGEGSRLTVL.